This T cell receptor beta chain was observed in a study of cytomegalovirus exposure and HLA in healthy donors. The repertoire was sequenced with immunoSEQ multiplex PCR; TCRdb's copy has only in-frame clones and lacks some. The repertoire consists of 150,000 to 200,000 clones, with roughly 90% occurring once and the leading ten covering 4% to 5%. Germline V CDR1 and CDR2: SQVTM, ANQGSEA. The length of the CDR3 is 12 residues. The junction had 6 bases not matched to a gene; V was cut back by 7 bases and J by 4 bases. From the approximately 120-subject validation cohort, which was separate from the roughly 610-subject first cohort, the donors were drawn.

The TCR was taken from a man aged 18 to 30 in good health and CMV-seropositive. The specimen was PBMCs. The chain recombines TRBV29-1 with TRBJ1-1; 7 nucleotides match TRBD1. CDR3 sequence: CSATTGATEAFF. The CDR3 coding sequence is TGCAGCGCTACTACAGGGGCCACTGAAGCTTTCTTT.